The text below deals with one T cell receptor (beta chain). The record originates from a study of T cell responses to AZD1222 COVID-19 vaccine. V lost 4 bases, J lost 4 bases, and 11 bases lay in between. The CDR3 runs to 13 residues. Germline V gives CDR1 KGHSH, CDR2 LQKENI. The method was immunoSEQ multiplex PCR; TCRdb's version includes in-frame clones alone and lacks a portion of them. This repertoire shows fewer than 110,000 clones, 90% to 95% found once; its top ten account for about 6.6%. The chain recombines TRBV18 with TRBJ2-7; D not resolved. Sequenced material: peripheral blood, taken 28 days after the second AZD1222 dose. The sequence was collected from an adult who received the AZD1222 COVID-19 vaccine. CDR3 nucleotides: TGTGCCAGCTCACGTTCGACGGTTTACGAGCAGTACTTC. Protein sequence: CASSRSTVYEQYF.